This T cell receptor (beta chain) is from a study of T cell responses to AZD1222 COVID-19 vaccine. CDR1 and CDR2 from the germline V gene are LNHDA and SQIVND (reference sequence). Trimming shortened V by 4 bases and J by 8 bases, and 17 bases separated the two germline ends. The CDR3 covers 14 residues. TCRdb's copy holds only in-frame clones and misses some; the assay was immunoSEQ multiplex PCR. The data contain some 130,000 clones, just over 90% of them seen just once; the ten biggest clones take up around 1%. The receptor was isolated from an adult who received the AZD1222 COVID-19 vaccine. The sequences come from peripheral blood, collected 28 days after the second AZD1222 dose. This chain joins TRBV19 and TRBJ1-2; no definite D call. The CDR3 nucleotides read TGTGCCAGTAGTACCGCCCCGTCGGGGTTCGGCTACACCTTC. This codes for CASSTAPSGFGYTF.